The 9 T cell receptor beta chains reported below all come from one sample, sequenced in a study of T-cell reconstitution after alpha-beta-depleted transplantation in children listed by TCRdb under 2016. According to the study, the label for this sample's treatment or condition signals: allogeneic hematopoietic cell transplantation with graft depleted of TCRalphabeta T cells and CD19 B cells. The library was prepared using PCR. Sequenced using an Illumina HiSeq 2500. Molecular barcoding was employed in the preparation of TCR libraries, with unique molecular identifiers being used to normalize TCRbeta repertoire quantification. TCRdb applied fastp at Q25 and MiXCR to the public reads, then kept only in-frame beta chains. Duplicate CDR3 protein sequences are folded into a single record with the most common DNA and genes. For this sample the table gives fewer than 550,000 distinct CDR3 sequences, of which about 10% were detected only once. 2% to 2.5% of the sample comes from the top ten.

The sequencing here drew on PBMCs, taken before TCRalphabeta/CD19-depleted stem cell transplant. The origin of the receptors is a child under 10 years old with inherited bone marrow failure, due to receive a stem cell transplant.

CDR3 nucleotides: TGTGCCAGCAGTTTAATTACAGTGTATGGCTACACCTTC. Its translation: CASSLITVYGYTF. The rearrangement links TRBV28 to TRBJ1-2; D is ambiguous. Germline V gene sequence: CDR1 MDHEN, CDR2 SYDVKM. Trimming cost V 2 bases and J 5 bases, with 9 bases left between them. The CDR3 is 13 amino acids.

This clonotype has ten or more counts. CDR3 region: CASSLDVTKETQYF. In nucleotides, the CDR3 is TGTGCCAGCAGCTTAGATGTAACAAAAGAGACCCAGTACTTC. V and J are TRBV7-2 and TRBJ2-5; D not certain. The CDR3 is made up of 14 amino acids. V was trimmed by 1 base and J by 3 bases, leaving 9 bases between them. Germline V CDR1 and CDR2: SGHTA, FQGNSA.

V gene TRBV5-6 combines with J gene TRBJ1-3; D not resolved. This CDR3 has 14 amino acids. The germline CDR1 and CDR2 sequences are SGHDT and YYEEEE. Deletions cut 3 bases from V and 3 bases from J, with 10 bases between. The DNA for the CDR3 is TGTGCCAGCAGCTATCGGGCTATTGGAAACACCATATATTTT. It translates to CASSYRAIGNTIYF.

There are many counts of this clonotype. V gene TRBV9 combines with J gene TRBJ2-5; D is possibly TRBD2 (5 bases). There are 15 residues in the CDR3. Trimming took off 3 bases at V and 5 bases at J, with 17 bases between the two ends. CDR1 is SGDLS and CDR2 is YYNGEE in the germline V gene. CDR3 in DNA: TGTGCCAGCAGCGGGACCCACTCGGGGTGGGAGACCCAGTACTTC. Translating gives CASSGTHSGWETQYF. Supplemented by reference TRBV9 and TRBJ2-5, the full variable domain reads DSGVTQTPKHLITATGQRVTLRCSPRSGDLSVYWYQQSLDQGLQFLIQYYNGEERAKGNILERFSAQQFPDLHSELNLSSLELGDSALYFCASSGTHSGWETQYFGPGTRLLVL.

The chain joins TRBV5-4 to TRBJ2-6, with TRBD1 as a possible D gene (6 bases). Germline CDR1 and CDR2: SGHNT and YYREEE (reference sequence). V shed 2 bases and J shed 3 bases, with 9 bases lying between them. The CDR3 runs 15 residues. The CDR3: CASSLQGGGANVLTF. The CDR3 coding sequence is TGTGCCAGCAGCTTACAGGGTGGTGGGGCCAACGTCCTGACTTTC.

This clonotype was detected ten times or more. The chain joins TRBV7-8 to TRBJ2-1, with 11 bases matching TRBD2. The trim removed 7 bases at V and 4 bases at J, leaving 6 bases unmatched. Germline CDR1 and CDR2: SGHVS and FQNEAQ. This CDR3 is built from 15 residues. The CDR3 sequence: CASTRLAGSYNEQFF. DNA for the CDR3: TGTGCCAGCACCAGACTAGCGGGATCGTACAATGAGCAGTTCTTC.

The sample holds many counts of this clonotype. The rearrangement joins TRBV6-1 to TRBJ2-1; 7 bases are a match to TRBD1. The CDR3 contains 13 residues. J lost 4 bases, V lost 10 bases, and 7 bases had no gene match. Germline-derived CDR1 and CDR2 are MNHNS and SASEGT. The chain's CDR3 is CATDRARYNEQFF. The CDR3 DNA follows: TGTGCCACAGACAGGGCGCGGTACAATGAGCAGTTCTTC.

This clonotype was seen repeatedly, ten times or more. This rearrangement joins TRBV4-1 to TRBJ2-1; TRBD1 aligns across 10 bases. V dropped 4 bases and J dropped 3; count of bases not matched to a gene: 3. This CDR3 has 15 residues. The V gene's germline CDR1 is MGHRA and CDR2 YSYEKL. The CDR3 sequence is CASSRDRGDYNEQFF. The CDR3 DNA is TGCGCCAGCAGCCGGGACAGGGGAGACTACAATGAGCAGTTCTTC.

Only a few counts were recorded for this clonotype. The CDR3 region has the DNA TGTGCCAGCAGTTTTATTTGGGACAATGAGCAGTTCTTC. This codes for CASSFIWDNEQFF. This sequence joins TRBV27 and TRBJ2-1; D is unresolved. CDR1 is MNHEY, CDR2 SMNVEV, per germline (reference sequence). V lost 3 bases to trimming and J lost 5 bases, with 8 bases between them. This CDR3 region has 13 residues.